This section outlines one T cell receptor beta chain sequence together with its context. Categorization into cohorts depended on clinical history that participants reported. The sample is drawn from a study of blood T cell repertoires in COVID-19. Study background: The study drew acute and convalescent COVID-19 samples from the United States, Italy and Spain.

Profiled with immunoSEQ multiplex PCR; TCRdb holds only in-frame clones, not every one. The sample holds roughly 400,000 clones, over 75% seen once. Sequencing was carried out using PBMCs or T cells enriched from blood (not recorded which). The clonotype was recovered from a woman aged 18 to 35 who had been exposed to COVID-19.

CDR3 sequence reads: CASSPDRGFSAQHF. The CDR3 DNA sequence: TGTGCCAGCTCACCGGACAGGGGGTTCTCGGCCCAGCATTTT. The chain combines TRBV18 with TRBJ1-5, with TRBD1 matching 10 bases. Trimming removed 3 bases from V and 11 bases from J; junction bases left unmatched: 7. The CDR3 has 14 residues. Per the germline V gene, CDR1 is KGHSH and CDR2 is LQKENI.